These 30 T cell receptor beta chains share one sample of origin, sequenced in a study of T cell responses to AZD1222 COVID-19 vaccine. TCRdb's copy holds only in-frame clones and misses some; the assay was immunoSEQ multiplex PCR. Altogether some 100,000 clones are present, around nine tenths being singletons, with the ten largest covering approximately 15%. The sample was peripheral blood, taken on day 0 of AZD1222 vaccination. Source of these receptors: an adult in good health.

The chain uses TRBV6-1 and TRBJ1-5; D is undetermined. Trimming left V 3 bases short and J 9 bases short, with 12 bases between. Looked up from germline, CDR1 is MNHNS and CDR2 is SASEGT. This CDR3 region has 13 residues. CDR3 protein: CASSEGPVWPQHF. In DNA, the CDR3 is TGTGCCAGCAGTGAGGGTCCGGTGTGGCCCCAGCATTTT.

V is TRBV25-1 and J is TRBJ1-1; 8 positions match TRBD1. Germline loops: CDR1 MGHDK, CDR2 SYGVNS. The CDR3 loop spans 14 amino acids. The V and J ends lost 5 bases and 5 bases, in that order; junction bases with no gene match: 7. The CDR3, as DNA: TGTGCCAGCAGTAAAACAGGGGGGCGGACTGAAGCTTTCTTT. It yields the protein CASSKTGGRTEAFF.

This clone was counted a few times. J is TRBJ2-1 and V is TRBV7-9; D may be TRBD2 (6 bases). The CDR3 sequence is 15 residues long. Germline V gives CDR1 SEHNR, CDR2 FQNEAQ (reference sequence). The V gene lost 5 bases and the J gene lost 6 bases, with 17 bases spanning the gap. CDR3 DNA sequence: TGTGCCAGCAGCGTAGGGGCTTCCGGGAGCAATGAGCAGTTCTTC. This sequence encodes CASSVGASGSNEQFF. Full variable domain (outside the CDR3, taken from reference TRBV7-9 and TRBJ2-1): DTGVSQNPRHKITKRGQNVTFRCDPISEHNRLYWYRQTLGQGPEFLTYFQNEAQLEKSRLLSDRFSAERPKGSFSTLEIQRTEQGDSAMYLCASSVGASGSNEQFFGPGTRLTVL.

The chain links TRBV24-1 to TRBJ1-2, with D unclear. CDR3 length: 12 amino acids. Per the germline V gene, CDR1 is KGHDR and CDR2 is SFDVKD. With 7 bases removed from V and 8 bases from J, the gap between germline ends came to 13 bases. The CDR3 spells CATSAGGKGYTF. CDR3 nucleotides: TGTGCCACCAGCGCGGGAGGGAAAGGCTACACCTTC.

In this sample, this clone turned up many times. The V call is TRBV7-9, the J call TRBJ2-7; 8 bases map to TRBD1. The junction had 8 bases not matched to a gene; V was cut back by 5 bases and J by 5 bases. CDR3 length: 14 residues. Germline V CDR1 and CDR2: SEHNR, FQNEAQ (reference sequence). The CDR3: CASSPRTGSDEQYF. The CDR3 bases are TGTGCCAGCAGCCCAAGGACAGGGTCGGACGAGCAGTACTTC.

This chain's CDR3 is CASSSRPTGEVELFF. Here the CDR3 DNA reads TGCGCCAGCAGCTCGCGCCCTACAGGGGAGGTGGAACTGTTTTTT. The chain links TRBV5-1 to TRBJ1-4, with TRBD1 matching 7 bases. V was pared by 3 bases and J by 12 bases, with 14 bases of the junction left unmatched. There are 15 residues in the CDR3. Germline CDR1 reads SGHRS; CDR2 reads YFSETQ.

The chain is built from TRBV11-2 and TRBJ2-7; D is possibly TRBD2 (7 bases). Germline assignment: CDR1 SGHAT and CDR2 FQNNGV. The CDR3 totals 17 residues. V was clipped by 4 bases and J by 6 bases, with 25 bases between them. The CDR3: CASSYSGVREPLFEQYF. The CDR3 DNA reads TGTGCCAGCAGCTACTCAGGGGTGCGGGAGCCCTTGTTCGAGCAGTACTTC.

The chain recombines TRBV12-3 or TRBV12-4 with TRBJ2-3; D is unresolved. This CDR3 region has 13 residues. Trimming shortened V by 7 bases and J by 0 bases, and 8 bases separated the two germline ends. CDR3 sequence: CASISTSTDTQYF. Written as DNA, the CDR3 is TGTGCCAGCATCAGCACTAGCACAGATACGCAGTATTTT.

This chain connects TRBV6-1 to TRBJ2-7; the D is unclear. The CDR3 is 11 amino acids. Trimming removed 3 bases from V and 4 bases from J, with 4 bases in between. Germline V CDR1 and CDR2: MNHNS, SASEGT. The CDR3 nucleotides read TGTGCCAGCAGTGAGGGGTACGAGCAGTACTTC. This codes for CASSEGYEQYF.

This clone was observed a single time. The chain has TRBV29-1 and TRBJ2-1; 10 bases align to TRBD2. The germline CDR1 and CDR2 sequences are SQVTM and ANQGSEA. The J segment lost 5 bases and the V segment lost 4 bases, leaving 11 bases of the junction unmatched. The length of the CDR3 is 16 residues. The CDR3 reads CSVGSGGTLNNNEQFF. CDR3 nucleotides: TGCAGCGTTGGTAGCGGGGGGACCCTAAACAACAATGAGCAGTTCTTC.

V is TRBV29-1 and J is TRBJ1-4; D is ambiguous. The CDR3 covers 13 residues. V dropped 1 base and J dropped 1 base, with 4 bases sitting between them. The germline V gene has CDR1 SQVTM and CDR2 ANQGSEA. The CDR3 nucleotides read TGCAGCGTTGAAGGTGGAACTAATGAAAAACTGTTTTTT. It codes for CSVEGGTNEKLFF.

The chain carries TRBV4-1 and TRBJ2-5; D is unclear. V shed 2 bases and J shed 5 bases, with 9 bases lying between them. Per germline, CDR1 MGHRA and CDR2 YSYEKL. This CDR3 is 13 amino acids long. The CDR3 bases are TGCGCCAGCAGCCAAAAGGCCGGGGAGACCCAGTACTTC. This encodes CASSQKAGETQYF.

The CDR3: CASSYGTGFNEQFF. CDR3 sequence (DNA): TGTGCCAGCAGCTACGGGACAGGGTTCAATGAGCAGTTCTTC. V gene TRBV7-2 combines with J gene TRBJ2-1; the match to TRBD1 covers 9 bases. The CDR3 spans 14 residues. J was trimmed by 6 bases and V by 4 bases; bases with no gene match: 4. Germline V gives CDR1 SGHTA, CDR2 FQGNSA.

This clone was seen more than once but under ten times. The chain couples TRBV5-1 to TRBJ1-3; possibly TRBD1 for D (5 bases). The V gene lost 9 bases and the J gene lost 8 bases, with 27 bases spanning the gap. The CDR3 extends over 16 amino acids. Germline-derived CDR1 and CDR2 are SGHRS and YFSETQ. CDR3 sequence: CATCPEQVFSRDTIYF. Written as DNA, the CDR3 is TGCGCCACCTGTCCGGAACAGGTTTTTAGTAGGGACACCATATATTTT.

The rearrangement uses TRBV6-6 and TRBJ1-6; D is possibly TRBD1 (5 bases). The length of the CDR3 is 16 residues. V was cut by 0 bases and J by 10 bases, with 16 bases left in between. The germline CDR1 and CDR2 sequences are MNHNY and SVGAGI (reference sequence). The CDR3: CASSYSAQSGGSPLHF. The CDR3, as DNA: TGTGCCAGCAGTTACTCGGCCCAGTCGGGGGGATCACCCCTCCACTTT.

This sequence joins TRBV5-1 and TRBJ1-2; the D is unclear. The CDR3 spans 15 residues. Germline CDR1 is SGHRS and CDR2 is YFSETQ. The V and J ends lost 1 base and 2 bases respectively, with 12 bases between them. In DNA form, the CDR3 reads TGCGCCAGCAGCTTGAGGGTAGGACCAAACTATGGCTACACCTTC. This encodes CASSLRVGPNYGYTF.

The chain joins TRBV27 to TRBJ1-5, with D tentatively TRBD1 (5 bases). Germline V gene data show CDR1 as MNHEY and CDR2 as SMNVEV (reference sequence). The CDR3 runs 15 residues. V lost 2 bases, J lost 4 bases, and 12 bases lay in between. Here the CDR3 DNA reads TGTGCCAGCAGTTTAATGGCAGGGATTAATCAGCCCCAGCATTTT. Amino acids: CASSLMAGINQPQHF.

V gene TRBV18 combines with J gene TRBJ1-2, with a possible D match to TRBD1 (5 bases). Trimming removed 2 bases at V and 1 base at J, with 11 bases between. Germline V lookup: CDR1 KGHSH, CDR2 LQKENI. The length of the CDR3 is 15 residues. CDR3 loop: CASSPSSGFNYGYTF. The CDR3, as DNA: TGTGCCAGCTCACCATCGTCAGGGTTTAACTATGGCTACACCTTC.

This clone turned up a few times. J is TRBJ2-5 and V is TRBV4-2; TRBD1 is a possible D gene (6 bases). V shed 0 bases and J shed 2 bases, with 13 bases lying between them. This CDR3 has 16 amino acids. Germline assignment: CDR1 LGHNA and CDR2 YNFKEQ. CDR3 in DNA: TGTGCCAGCAGCCAAGACTTACAGGGTGGGCAAGAGACCCAGTACTTC. Encoded protein: CASSQDLQGGQETQYF.

The CDR3 DNA reads TGTGCCAGCAGCGCACTAGGGGTTGAGCAGTTCTTC. Amino acid sequence: CASSALGVEQFF. The chain carries TRBV6-5 and TRBJ2-1; D tentatively fits TRBD1 or TRBD2 (5 bases each). V lost 6 bases to trimming and J lost 9 bases, with 12 bases between them. The V gene's germline CDR1 is MNHEY and CDR2 SVGAGI. CDR3 length: 12 amino acids.

This chain links TRBV10-1 with TRBJ1-6; TRBD1 is a possible D gene (6 bases). The CDR3 runs to 15 residues. The germline gives CDR1 WNHNN, CDR2 SYGVQD (reference sequence). V lost 2 bases and J 9 bases, leaving 14 bases between the germline ends. CDR3 region: CASSEKGGEGSPLHF. The CDR3 DNA follows: TGCGCCAGCAGTGAGAAGGGGGGAGAGGGTTCACCCCTCCACTTT.

The chain combines TRBV5-1 with TRBJ2-2, with D possibly being TRBD2 (5 bases). The CDR3 is 15 residues long. Trimming stripped 4 bases from V and 10 bases from J, with 20 bases between. Germline CDR1 reads SGHRS; CDR2 reads YFSETQ. The CDR3 is CASSTGIAAALELFF. CDR3 in DNA: TGCGCCAGCAGCACGGGGATCGCGGCTGCATTGGAGCTGTTTTTT.

This chain joins TRBV7-9 and TRBJ2-1, with D possibly being TRBD2 (5 bases). Germline values: CDR1 SEHNR, CDR2 FQNEAQ (reference sequence). This CDR3 is built from 12 residues. V lost 1 base, J lost 11 bases, and 9 bases lay in between. The CDR3, as DNA: TGTGCCAGCAGCTTAGATTCGGGGAAGCAGTTCTTC. This sequence encodes CASSLDSGKQFF.

The rearrangement uses TRBV7-2 and TRBJ2-2; D unresolved. Germline V gene sequence: CDR1 SGHTA, CDR2 FQGNSA. The CDR3 contains 13 residues. The V end was cut by 5 bases, the J end by 9 bases, with 13 bases between. CDR3 nucleotides: TGTGCCAGCAGCCTAGGACCCCCCCGGGAGCTGTTTTTT. Translated: CASSLGPPRELFF.

The chain combines TRBV11-3 with TRBJ1-1; D uncertain. V lost 0 bases and J 10 bases, leaving 9 bases between the germline ends. The CDR3 has 12 residues. Germline V CDR1 and CDR2: SGHNT, YENEEA. This CDR3 reads CASSLDYGRAFF. The CDR3 DNA sequence: TGTGCCAGCAGCTTAGATTATGGGCGAGCTTTCTTT.

This clone has only a few counts. The chain combines TRBV19 with TRBJ2-7; 9 bases map to TRBD2. Losses at the gene ends were 0 bases for V and 4 bases for J; bases not matched to a gene: 7. The CDR3 loop spans 16 amino acids. The germline CDR1 and CDR2 sequences are LNHDA and SQIVND (reference sequence). CDR3 residues: CASSIELAGVGYEQYF. The CDR3 DNA reads as TGTGCCAGTAGTATAGAACTAGCGGGCGTAGGATACGAGCAGTACTTC.

V and J are TRBV5-1 and TRBJ1-4, with D possibly being TRBD1 (6 bases). The CDR3 loop spans 15 amino acids. V lost 4 bases to trimming and J lost 4 bases, with 14 bases between them. Germline loops: CDR1 SGHRS, CDR2 YFSETQ. CDR3 nucleotide sequence: TGCGCCAGCAGCGGGGGCCAGGGCCTTAATGAAAAACTGTTTTTT. Translated, it gives CASSGGQGLNEKLFF.

This clone showed up just once. The genes are TRBV3-1 (or the pseudogene TRBV3-2) and TRBJ1-6; D uncertain. Trimming took off 4 bases at V and 7 bases at J, with 14 bases between the two ends. This CDR3 comprises 15 residues. Looked up from germline, CDR1 is LGHDT and CDR2 is YNNKEL (reference sequence). CDR3 loop: CASSPTQFGNSPLHF. CDR3 nucleotide sequence: TGTGCCAGCAGCCCAACCCAGTTCGGGAATTCACCCCTCCACTTT.

The chain is built from TRBV21-1 and TRBJ1-2. TRBV21-1 is tagged as a pseudogene. The CDR3 sequence is 20 residues long. The CDR3 coding sequence is TGTGCCAGCAGCAAAGCGCTTTCAATTATGTCACTTTTTACCAACTATGGCTACACCTTC. Its protein is CASSKALSIMSLFTNYGYTF.

For the CDR3, the DNA is TGTGCCAGCCGAGACGGCACTTCCTATAATTCACCCCTCCACTTT. Translation gives CASRDGTSYNSPLHF. This chain joins TRBV27 and TRBJ1-6; D remains unclear. Germline V lookup: CDR1 MNHEY, CDR2 SMNVEV (reference sequence). This CDR3 has 15 amino acids. Trimming cost V 8 bases and J 1 base, with 12 bases left between them.